Listed below are T cell receptor beta chains from one sample, sequenced in a study of blood T cell repertoires in COVID-19. Some clones are missing from TCRdb's copy, which holds only in-frame ones; the method was immunoSEQ multiplex PCR. The sample shows about 300,000 clones, roughly 85% of them seen only once. The sequenced material came from PBMCs or T cells enriched from blood (not recorded which). The receptors were gathered from a woman in her twenties or thirties who had been exposed to COVID-19. Each CDR3 is given with its conserved first and last residue.

TRBJ1-2 TRBV14 CASSPQGYGYTF
TRBJ1-4 TRBV28 CASSSPGGLNEKLFF
TRBJ2-7 TRBV7-9 CASSLVGDRDSYEQYF
TRBJ1-3 TRBV28 CASSLRDRGFRTGNTIYF
TRBJ1-2 TRBV5-8 CASSLRLGANGYTF
TRBJ1-1 TRBV5-4 CASTLDAGLATEAFF
TRBJ2-1 TRBV12-5 CASGLGGPYNEQFF
TRBJ2-7 TRBV29-1 CSVPVTGAYEQYF
TRBJ1-3 TRBV28 CASNRGGNTIYF
TRBJ2-3 TRBV4-3 CASSRTKGVGDTQYF
TRBJ1-2 TRBV12-3/TRBV12-4 CASSPQQGGYTF
TRBJ2-7 TRBV5-1 CASSFGQAYEQYF
TRBJ1-1 TRBV5-8 CASSLVQGNTEAFF
TRBJ2-3 TRBV7-9 CASSRGLAGTDTQYF
TRBJ2-4 TRBV30 CACSNGNQRNIQYF
TRBJ2-7 TRBV7-8 CASSRGQASTYEQYF
TRBJ2-5 TRBV10-3 CATRGREETQYF
TRBJ2-3 TRBV4-3 CASSQDRLAGESTDTQYF